This T cell receptor (beta chain) was observed in a study of CD8+ T cells in alopecia areata. About the study: Tofacitinib administration to treated patients was oral, at 5 to 10 mg twice daily.

It was cDNA, reverse transcribed from extracted RNA, that served as the sequencing template. Profiled with immunoSEQ multiplex PCR; TCRdb holds only in-frame clones, not every one. Of under 250,000 clones listed, around three fifths are singletons. The V end was cut by 4 bases, the J end by 8 bases, with 16 bases between. This CDR3 is 14 amino acids long. Germline V gives CDR1 SGHNT, CDR2 YYREEE (reference sequence). Study findings and constraints: Scalp samples also yield sequences from resident alphabeta T cells of normal skin.

Comment on this clone: The antigen remains undetermined.

Lesional scalp punch biopsies and peripheral blood came from alopecia areata patients. PBMCs yielded sorted CD4+ and CD8+ T cells. The receptor was isolated from a human donor with alopecia areata. The V and J genes are TRBV5-4 and TRBJ2-1; no definite D call. This specimen consisted of CD4+ T cells sorted from blood, obtained at week 0. The CDR3 sequence: CASSTGAMSHEQFF. CDR3 in DNA: TGTGCCAGCAGCACCGGCGCGATGAGTCATGAGCAGTTCTTC.